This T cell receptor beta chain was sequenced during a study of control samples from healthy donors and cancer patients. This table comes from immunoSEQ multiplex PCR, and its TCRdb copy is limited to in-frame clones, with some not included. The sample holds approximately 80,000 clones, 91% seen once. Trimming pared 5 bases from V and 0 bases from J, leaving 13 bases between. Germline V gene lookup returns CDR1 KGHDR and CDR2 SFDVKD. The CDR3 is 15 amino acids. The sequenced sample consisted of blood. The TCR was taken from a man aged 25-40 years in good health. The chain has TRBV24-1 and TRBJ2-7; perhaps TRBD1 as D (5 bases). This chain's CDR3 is CATSAADTSSYEQYF. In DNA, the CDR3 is TGTGCCACCAGTGCCGCGGACACCTCCTCCTACGAGCAGTACTTC.